This T cell receptor beta chain was sequenced in a study of control samples from healthy donors and cancer patients. The protocol was immunoSEQ multiplex PCR, while the TCRdb copy is restricted to in-frame clones and leaves out a portion. The sample yields about 75,000 clones, around 84% seen once. Sample: blood. This clonotype was sampled from a man aged 50-59 years in good health.

The CDR3: CASSLIAGVEQFF. CDR3 sequence (DNA): TGTGCCAGCAGCCTGATAGCGGGAGTGGAGCAGTTCTTC. The chain recombines TRBV6-5 with TRBJ2-1, with 9 bases identical to TRBD2. Germline values: CDR1 MNHEY, CDR2 SVGAGI. The CDR3 is 13 amino acids. Losses at the gene ends were 6 bases for V and 10 bases for J; bases not matched to a gene: 7.